The 28 T cell receptor beta chains in this list originate from one sample, sequenced in a study of CD8 T cells in Susac syndrome. Random hexamers primed reverse transcription of about 0.45 to 1 ug RNA. TCRdb analysed the immunoSEQ multiplex PCR reads with MiXCR anew, one entry per CDR3 protein. Altogether around 280,000 distinct CDR3 sequences are present, roughly 81% being singletons, with the ten largest covering over 0.1%. The sample consisted of CD8+ T cells from PBMCs. Receptor source: a human donor with multiple sclerosis.

The chain couples TRBV12-5 to TRBJ2-1; 10 bases map to TRBD1. Germline V gene lookup returns CDR1 LGHNT and CDR2 FRNRAP. The CDR3 has 15 amino acids. Losses at the gene ends were 2 bases for V and 5 bases for J; bases not matched to a gene: 3. The CDR3 sequence is CASGLPGTGDNEQFF. CDR3 sequence (DNA): TGTGCTAGTGGTTTGCCCGGGACAGGGGACAATGAGCAGTTCTTC.

J is TRBJ1-4 and V is TRBV3-1, with D tentatively TRBD1 (5 bases). The CDR3 spans 16 residues. The V gene lost 5 bases and the J gene lost 0 bases, with 13 bases spanning the gap. Germline-derived CDR1 and CDR2 are LGHDT and YNNKEL (reference sequence). The CDR3 loop reads CASSGGAHSTNEKLFF. The CDR3 DNA reads as TGTGCCAGCAGCGGGGGAGCGCACTCAACTAATGAAAAACTGTTTTTT. Variable domain in full (rest from reference TRBV3-1 and TRBJ1-4): DTAVSQTPKYLVTQMGNDKSIKCEQNLGHDTMYWYKQDSKKFLKIMFSYNNKELIINETVPNRFSPKSPDKAHLNLHINSLELGDSAVYFCASSGGAHSTNEKLFFGSGTQLSVL.

The gene calls are TRBV7-9 and TRBJ2-7; 8 nucleotides match TRBD1. Germline-derived CDR1 and CDR2 are SEHNR and FQNEAQ (reference sequence). This CDR3 is built from 15 residues. Losses at the gene ends were 5 bases for V and 3 bases for J; bases not matched to a gene: 9. CDR3 DNA sequence: TGTGCCAGCAGCCCCCGACAGGGGCCCGTCTACGAGCAGTACTTC. As protein: CASSPRQGPVYEQYF. Variable domain in full (rest from reference TRBV7-9 and TRBJ2-7): DTGVSQNPRHKITKRGQNVTFRCDPISEHNRLYWYRQTLGQGPEFLTYFQNEAQLEKSRLLSDRFSAERPKGSFSTLEIQRTEQGDSAMYLCASSPRQGPVYEQYFGPGTRLTVT.

The rearrangement uses TRBV29-1 and TRBJ2-5; D is uncertain. The length of the CDR3 is 10 residues. V lost 5 bases and J lost 9, with 10 bases in between. CDR1 is SQVTM and CDR2 is ANQGSEA in the germline V gene. The CDR3 DNA reads TGCAGCGTTAGCTCGCAGGCCCAGTACTTC. It encodes CSVSSQAQYF.

The chain uses TRBV20-1 and TRBJ2-5; 12 nucleotides line up with TRBD2. The trim removed 6 bases at V and 5 bases at J, leaving 10 bases unmatched. Germline values: CDR1 DFQATT, CDR2 SNEGSKA (reference sequence). The CDR3 is made up of 15 amino acids. CDR3 region: CSARGRTSGIETQYF. Written as DNA, the CDR3 is TGCAGTGCCCGTGGGCGGACTAGCGGGATTGAGACCCAGTACTTC.

This clonotype was seen a single time. The chain is built from TRBV5-1 and TRBJ2-7, with 7 bases fitting TRBD1. Trimming removed 0 bases from V and 9 bases from J; junction bases left unmatched: 3. There are 12 residues in the CDR3. Germline CDR1 reads SGHRS; CDR2 reads YFSETQ. The CDR3, as DNA: TGCGCCAGCAGCTTGGAGGGGGCCTTGCAGTACTTC. It encodes CASSLEGALQYF.

This sequence joins TRBV19 and TRBJ2-7, with D perhaps matching TRBD2 (6 bases). Per the germline V gene, CDR1 is LNHDA and CDR2 is SQIVND (reference sequence). Trimming shortened V by 1 base and J by 1 base, and 17 bases separated the two germline ends. The CDR3 has 17 amino acids. In nucleotides, the CDR3 is TGTGCCAGTAGTATAGCGGGCCTGACTAGAGGTTCCTACGAGCAGTACTTC. This gives the protein CASSIAGLTRGSYEQYF.

This clonotype has only a few counts. The rearrangement uses TRBV27 and TRBJ2-7; possibly TRBD1 for D (6 bases). This CDR3 has 15 residues. V lost 6 bases to trimming and J lost 2 bases, with 17 bases between them. Germline V gene lookup returns CDR1 MNHEY and CDR2 SMNVEV (reference sequence). CDR3 coding DNA: TGTGCCAGCAGCAACCTCCGGGACACGGCCTACGAGCAGTACTTC. It specifies CASSNLRDTAYEQYF.

V usage is TRBV20-1 and J usage is TRBJ1-1; D is uncertain. V was shortened by 1 base and J by 5 bases, with 5 bases between the two germline ends. Germline V gene lookup returns CDR1 DFQATT and CDR2 SNEGSKA (reference sequence). The CDR3 is made up of 11 amino acids. Written as DNA, the CDR3 is TGCAGTGCTAGAGCCTTGACTGAAGCTTTCTTT. It is translated as CSARALTEAFF.

The CDR3 spells CASSAPDRRETQYF. CDR3 DNA: TGTGCCAGCAGCGCCCCGGACAGGAGGGAGACCCAGTACTTC. The chain employs TRBV9 and TRBJ2-5; TRBD1 matches 7 bases. Trimming at V came to 3 bases and at J to 5 bases, leaving 7 bases not matched to a gene. The length of the CDR3 is 14 residues. CDR1 is SGDLS, CDR2 YYNGEE, per germline.

This chain connects TRBV9 to TRBJ2-7, with TRBD1 matching over 7 bases. The CDR3 covers 14 residues. CDR1 and CDR2 from the germline V gene are SGDLS and YYNGEE. With 4 bases clipped from V and 4 bases from J, the junction kept 8 bases outside the gene matches. CDR3 nucleotide sequence: TGTGCCAGCAGCCCTTGGGACAGCGGATACGAGCAGTACTTC. Amino acid sequence: CASSPWDSGYEQYF.

The rearrangement uses TRBV21-1 and TRBJ2-7; no check of the table's D call, TRBD2, against the DNA was made. TRBV21-1 corresponds to a pseudogene. CDR3 length equals 15 residues. The CDR3 DNA reads TGTGCCAGCAGCAATCATCCGGGACTGAACTACGAGCAGTACTTC. Its translation: CASSNHPGLNYEQYF.

The V gene is TRBV13, the J gene TRBJ2-2; D gene unclear. The germline gives CDR1 PRHDT, CDR2 FYEKMQ (reference sequence). The V end lost 1 base, the J end lost 6 bases, and 12 bases lay between the germline ends. The CDR3 is made up of 15 amino acids. CDR3 nucleotides: TGTGCCAGCAGCTTAGAAAATCTGTTTCCCGGGGAGCTGTTTTTT. Encoded protein: CASSLENLFPGELFF.

The count of this clonotype is one. The V and J genes are TRBV3-1 and TRBJ1-4, with D possibly matching TRBD1 (5 bases). Deletions cut 5 bases from V and 8 bases from J, with 12 bases between. The CDR3 is 13 residues long. Germline V lookup: CDR1 LGHDT, CDR2 YNNKEL (reference sequence). CDR3 coding DNA: TGTGCCAGCAGCGCAAAAAGGGACGAAAAACTGTTTTTT. Protein product: CASSAKRDEKLFF.

This clonotype came up a few times. At one end the junction does not follow the germline gene, possibly because of a read error. The V and J genes are TRBV4-1 and TRBJ1-1; the D gene is possibly TRBD1 (5 bases). The CDR3 runs 14 residues. Germline loops: CDR1 MGHRA, CDR2 YSYEKL. The DNA of the CDR3 is TGTGCCAGCAGCCAAGGTGGTCAGGGAGCCGAAGCTTTCTTT. It is translated as CASSQGGQGAEAFF.

The genes are TRBV9 and TRBJ2-3; TRBD2 aligns across 12 bases. Germline trimming cut 4 bases from V and 6 bases from J; bases unmatched to any gene: 9. Germline V gene data show CDR1 as SGDLS and CDR2 as YYNGEE. The CDR3 contains 16 residues. The CDR3 DNA follows: TGTGCCAGCAGCCACCGACTAGCGGGAGTGGGGGATACGCAGTATTTT. Translation: CASSHRLAGVGDTQYF.

The rearrangement links TRBV29-1 to TRBJ1-4; maybe TRBD1 (5 bases). Trimming took 5 bases from V and 7 from J, leaving 17 bases between them. The germline V gene has CDR1 SQVTM and CDR2 ANQGSEA. This CDR3 has 14 residues. CDR3 DNA: TGCAGCGTTTTTGGGACCCCAGGGTCTGAAAAACTGTTTTTT. Its protein is CSVFGTPGSEKLFF.

The chain recombines TRBV7-6 with TRBJ2-3, with 8 nucleotides matching TRBD2. Trimming took 0 bases from V and 2 from J; bases not matched to a gene: 7. The CDR3 consists of 17 residues. The germline gives CDR1 SGHVS, CDR2 FNYEAQ. The CDR3: CASSLALGGRSTDTQYF. The CDR3 nucleotides are TGTGCCAGCAGCTTAGCGCTAGGCGGGAGGTCCACAGATACGCAGTATTTT.

CDR3 DNA sequence: TGCGCCAGCAGCTACACGTTGAGCGGGGCCGCCTACAATGAGCAGTTCTTC. This sequence encodes CASSYTLSGAAYNEQFF. This sequence joins TRBV5-1 and TRBJ2-1; 7 nucleotides match TRBD2. V lost 3 bases to trimming and J lost 2 bases; unmatched junction nucleotides: 11. Germline V gene sequence: CDR1 SGHRS, CDR2 YFSETQ. The CDR3 loop spans 17 amino acids.

This clonotype was counted at least ten times. J is TRBJ2-7 and V is TRBV7-9; D remains unclear. Looked up from germline, CDR1 is SEHNR and CDR2 is FQNEAQ (reference sequence). CDR3 size: 13 residues. Trimming removed 3 bases at V and 0 bases at J, with 6 bases between. The CDR3 here is CASSLGDSYEQYF. In nucleotides, the CDR3 is TGTGCCAGCAGCTTGGGCGACTCCTACGAGCAGTACTTC.

The V call is TRBV27, the J call TRBJ1-3; D unclear. Trimming shortened V by 2 bases and J by 1 base, and 6 bases separated the two germline ends. Germline V lookup: CDR1 MNHEY, CDR2 SMNVEV (reference sequence). This CDR3 has 14 amino acids. The CDR3 sequence is CASSLSGSGNTIYF. The CDR3 DNA reads as TGTGCCAGCAGTTTAAGTGGGTCTGGAAACACCATATATTTT.

This rearrangement joins TRBV7-9 to TRBJ1-6, with D possibly matching TRBD1 (5 bases). Germline-derived CDR1 and CDR2 are SEHNR and FQNEAQ (reference sequence). The CDR3 spans 12 residues. V was pared by 0 bases and J by 13 bases, with 7 bases between. CDR3 coding DNA: TGTGCCAGCAGCTTAGCCGGGGACCCCCTCCACTTT. This encodes CASSLAGDPLHF.

V and J are TRBV9 and TRBJ1-1; D uncertain. The CDR3 runs 15 residues. CDR1 is SGDLS and CDR2 is YYNGEE in the germline V gene. The V gene lost 0 bases and the J gene lost 8 bases, with 17 bases spanning the gap. The CDR3 protein is CASSVGGGGAAEAFF. The CDR3 nucleotides read TGTGCCAGCAGCGTAGGGGGAGGCGGTGCTGCCGAAGCTTTCTTT. Together with reference TRBV9 and TRBJ1-1, the CDR3 gives the full variable domain: DSGVTQTPKHLITATGQRVTLRCSPRSGDLSVYWYQQSLDQGLQFLIQYYNGEERAKGNILERFSAQQFPDLHSELNLSSLELGDSALYFCASSVGGGGAAEAFFGQGTRLTVV.

The sample holds a few counts of this clonotype. The CDR3 sequence: CATRGGRQYF. The CDR3 bases are TGTGCCACCCGTGGGGGACGGCAGTATTTT. This chain uses TRBV6-5 with TRBJ2-3; D may be TRBD1 or TRBD2 (5 bases each). CDR1 is MNHEY and CDR2 is SVGAGI in the germline V gene. The CDR3 totals 10 residues. The V end was cut by 10 bases, the J end by 11 bases, with 13 bases between.

Only a few counts were recorded for this clonotype. The CDR3, as DNA: TGTGCCAGCAGCTTAGCGGTTCCAGAATCGACTAATGAAAAACTGTTTTTT. Its protein is CASSLAVPESTNEKLFF. The V call is TRBV7-2, the J call TRBJ1-4, with D hard to call. This CDR3 has 17 amino acids. Germline V CDR1 and CDR2: SGHTA, FQGNSA. Trimming removed 0 bases at V and 2 bases at J, with 13 bases between.

V gene TRBV19 combines with J gene TRBJ2-1; 8 nucleotides line up with TRBD2. This CDR3 spans 15 amino acids. Per the germline V gene, CDR1 is LNHDA and CDR2 is SQIVND (reference sequence). V shed 8 bases, J shed 3 bases, and the junction held 9 bases outside the gene matches. The CDR3 here is CASSTVSGNYNEQFF. CDR3 coding DNA: TGTGCCAGTTCGACCGTTAGCGGGAACTACAATGAGCAGTTCTTC.

This clonotype was seen a single time. The chain joins TRBV9 to TRBJ2-1; unclear D gene. The CDR3 is 15 amino acids. V was cut by 1 base and J by 3 bases, with 11 bases left in between. Per germline, CDR1 SGDLS and CDR2 YYNGEE. The CDR3: CASSVKENGYNEQFF. CDR3 DNA: TGTGCCAGCAGCGTAAAGGAGAACGGCTACAATGAGCAGTTCTTC.

This CDR3 is CASSENSYYEQYF. CDR3 nucleotide sequence: TGTGCCAGCAGTGAAAACTCTTACTACGAGCAGTACTTC. The chain uses TRBV2 and TRBJ2-7; D is uncertain. This CDR3 has 13 residues. V was pared by 2 bases and J by 3 bases, with 8 bases between. CDR1 is SNHLY and CDR2 is FYNNEI in the germline V gene.